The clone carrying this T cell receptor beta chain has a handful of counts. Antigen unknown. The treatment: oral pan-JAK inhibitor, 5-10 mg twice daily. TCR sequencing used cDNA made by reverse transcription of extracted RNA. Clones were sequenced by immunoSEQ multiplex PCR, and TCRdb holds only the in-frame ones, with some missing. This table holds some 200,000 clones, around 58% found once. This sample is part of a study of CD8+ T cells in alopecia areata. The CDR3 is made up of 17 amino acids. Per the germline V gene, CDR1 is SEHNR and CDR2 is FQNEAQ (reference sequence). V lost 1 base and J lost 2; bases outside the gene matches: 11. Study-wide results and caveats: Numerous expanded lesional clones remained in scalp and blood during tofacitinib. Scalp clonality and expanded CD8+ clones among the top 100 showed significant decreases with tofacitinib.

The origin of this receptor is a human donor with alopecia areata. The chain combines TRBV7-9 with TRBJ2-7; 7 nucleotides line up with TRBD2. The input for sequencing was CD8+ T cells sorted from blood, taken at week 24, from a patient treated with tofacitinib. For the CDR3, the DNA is TGTGCCAGCAGCTTAGGGGCGGGGGACTCCCCAACCTACGAGCAGTACTTC. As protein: CASSLGAGDSPTYEQYF.